The T cell receptor (beta chain) described here comes from a study of cytomegalovirus exposure and HLA in healthy donors. Study conclusions and caveats: Rarity held for most TCR sequences, but there were some public TCRs that occurred in many donors. Some TCR beta chains (roughly 160 of them) were listed as cytomegalovirus-associated. Cytomegalovirus status, reportedly, was diagnosed with high specificity and sensitivity by the classifier.

Produced via immunoSEQ multiplex PCR; TCRdb's table is partial and in-frame only. The table lists some 150,000 clones, about 86% of them singletons. Germline-derived CDR1 and CDR2 are PRHDT and FYEKMQ (reference sequence). Trimming at V came to 0 bases and at J to 4 bases, leaving 3 bases not matched to a gene. This CDR3 comprises 16 residues. Of note for this clone: The antigen remains undetermined.

This chain uses TRBV13 with TRBJ1-6; 7 bases line up with TRBD1. The TCR sequence derives from a human donor in good health. The sequencing sample was made of PBMCs. CDR3 sequence (DNA): TGTGCCAGCAGCTTAGGTGGGGACAGTTATAATTCACCCCTCCACTTT. Protein: CASSLGGDSYNSPLHF. Drawing the rest from reference TRBV13 and TRBJ1-6, the complete variable domain is AAGVIQSPRHLIKEKRETATLKCYPIPRHDTVYWYQQGPGQDPQFLISFYEKMQSDKGSIPDRFSAQQFSDYHSELNMSSLELGDSALYFCASSLGGDSYNSPLHFGNGTRLTVT.